The T cell receptor (beta chain) under discussion was sequenced for a study of low-dose radiotherapy and immunotherapy resistance in tumors. Both TCRalpha and TCRbeta chains were reverse transcribed with V-gene-specific primers. With a V-primer adapter and a constant-region primer, TCRs were amplified for roughly 21 PCR cycles. Using its own MiXCR run on the reads, TCRdb lists one record per CDR3 protein. The sample has 64,000 or so distinct CDR3 sequences; around 31% are singletons. The CDR3 spans 16 residues. The ends were cut back, 5 bases at V and 4 bases at J, with 19 bases in the middle. Germline-derived CDR1 and CDR2 are SGHTA and FQGNSA. As to time point: before trial treatment.

The V call is TRBV7-2, the J call TRBJ2-3; perhaps TRBD1 as D (6 bases). This specimen consisted of PBMCs, obtained before treatment. The TCR sequence derives from a female donor with ovarian cancer. The CDR3 loop is CASSQRGLGAPDTQYF. Here the CDR3 DNA reads TGTGCCAGCAGCCAGAGGGGCCTGGGGGCTCCAGATACGCAGTATTTT.